The present T cell receptor (beta chain) was sequenced within a study of cytomegalovirus exposure and HLA in healthy donors. Whole-study results and caveats: With high specificity and sensitivity, the classifier reportedly diagnosed cytomegalovirus status.

V was pared by 4 bases and J by 4 bases, with 21 bases between. The germline V gene has CDR1 LGHNA and CDR2 YNFKEQ. The CDR3 extends over 17 amino acids. This clone has only one observation. Its antigen remains unknown. Sequenced by immunoSEQ multiplex PCR; TCRdb stores in-frame clones only, minus some. Of about 54,000 clones in the sample, roughly 90% were seen once. The sample comprised PBMCs. This TCR came from a woman aged 18 to 35 in good health and CMV-seropositive. This rearrangement joins TRBV4-2 to TRBJ2-3; D is perhaps TRBD2 (7 bases). The CDR3 sequence: CASSPAGMGGRADTQYF. The DNA for the CDR3 is TGTGCCAGCAGCCCGGCCGGGATGGGGGGGCGGGCAGATACGCAGTATTTT.